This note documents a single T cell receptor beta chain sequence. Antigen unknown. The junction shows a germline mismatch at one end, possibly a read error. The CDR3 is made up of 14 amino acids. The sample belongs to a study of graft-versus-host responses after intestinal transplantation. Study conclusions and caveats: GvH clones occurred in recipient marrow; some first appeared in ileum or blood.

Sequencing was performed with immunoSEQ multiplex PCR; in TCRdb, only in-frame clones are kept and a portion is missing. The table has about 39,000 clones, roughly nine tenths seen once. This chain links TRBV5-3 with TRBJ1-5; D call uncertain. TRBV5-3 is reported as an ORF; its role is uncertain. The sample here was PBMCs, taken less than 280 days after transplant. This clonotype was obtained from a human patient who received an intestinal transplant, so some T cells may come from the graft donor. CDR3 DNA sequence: TGTGCCAGCAGCTTGATCTCGGTCAATCAGCCCCAGCATTTT. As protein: CASSLISVNQPQHF.